The clone carrying this T cell receptor (beta chain) has more than one count but fewer than ten. What it binds is not known. The authors reverse transcribed all of the isolated RNA, so sequencing captured expressed TCRB transcripts. Libraries were prepared by immunoSEQ multiplex PCR; TCRdb keeps only in-frame clonotypes and omits some of them. This table has just under 150,000 clones, over 9.5% appearing once. This entry is derived from a study of beta chain features in type 1 diabetes. Notes on the study in general: Reads derived from cDNA could over-represent cells showing high TCR expression. It was among patients, rather than healthy donors, that naive, central memory and Treg TCRB repertoires appeared more similar. The VDJ junctions of type 1 diabetes patients carried fewer insertions and more deletions.

Germline CDR1 is SGHTA and CDR2 is FQGNSA. This CDR3 spans 14 amino acids. V was clipped by 5 bases and J by 4 bases, with 12 bases between them. The receptor was derived from a man aged 18 to 29 in good health. Sequencing was carried out using naive CD4+ T cells from blood. The chain recombines TRBV7-2 with TRBJ1-3; no clear D. This CDR3 reads CASSPTNIGNTIYF. As DNA, the CDR3 is TGTGCCAGCAGCCCAACAAACATCGGAAACACCATATATTTT.